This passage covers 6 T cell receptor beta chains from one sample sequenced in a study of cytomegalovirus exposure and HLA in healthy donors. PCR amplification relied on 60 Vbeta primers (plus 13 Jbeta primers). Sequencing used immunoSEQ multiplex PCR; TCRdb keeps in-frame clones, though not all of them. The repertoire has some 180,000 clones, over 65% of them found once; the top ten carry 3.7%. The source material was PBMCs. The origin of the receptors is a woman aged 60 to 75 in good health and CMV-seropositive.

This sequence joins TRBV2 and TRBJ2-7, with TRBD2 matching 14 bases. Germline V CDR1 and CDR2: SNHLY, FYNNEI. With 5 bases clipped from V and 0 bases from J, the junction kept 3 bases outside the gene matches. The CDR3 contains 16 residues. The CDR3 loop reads CASSWGLAGDSYEQYF. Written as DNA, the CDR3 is TGTGCCAGCAGTTGGGGACTAGCGGGGGACTCCTACGAGCAGTACTTC.

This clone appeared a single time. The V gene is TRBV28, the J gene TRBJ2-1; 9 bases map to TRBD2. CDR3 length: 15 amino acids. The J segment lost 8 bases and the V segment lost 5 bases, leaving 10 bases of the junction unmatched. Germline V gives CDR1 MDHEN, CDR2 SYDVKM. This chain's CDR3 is CASSTPSGASHEQFF. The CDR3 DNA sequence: TGTGCCAGCAGTACACCTAGCGGGGCTTCGCATGAGCAGTTCTTC.

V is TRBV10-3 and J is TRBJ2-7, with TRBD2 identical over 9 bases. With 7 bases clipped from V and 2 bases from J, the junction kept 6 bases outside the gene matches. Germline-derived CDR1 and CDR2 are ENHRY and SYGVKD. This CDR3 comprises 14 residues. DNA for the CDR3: TGTGCCATCAAGGCTAGCGGGGCCGCCTACGAGCAGTACTTC. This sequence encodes CAIKASGAAYEQYF.

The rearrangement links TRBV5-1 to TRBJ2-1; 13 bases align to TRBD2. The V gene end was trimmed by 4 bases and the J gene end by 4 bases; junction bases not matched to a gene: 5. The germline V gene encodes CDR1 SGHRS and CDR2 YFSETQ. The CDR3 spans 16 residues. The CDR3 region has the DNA TGCGCCAGCAGCACAGGGACTAGCGGGGTTTACAATGAGCAGTTCTTC. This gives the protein CASSTGTSGVYNEQFF. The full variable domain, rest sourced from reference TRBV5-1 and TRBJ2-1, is KAGVTQTPRYLIKTRGQQVTLSCSPISGHRSVSWYQQTPGQGLQFLFEYFSETQRNKGNFPGRFSGRQFSNSRSEMNVSTLELGDSALYLCASSTGTSGVYNEQFFGPGTRLTVL.

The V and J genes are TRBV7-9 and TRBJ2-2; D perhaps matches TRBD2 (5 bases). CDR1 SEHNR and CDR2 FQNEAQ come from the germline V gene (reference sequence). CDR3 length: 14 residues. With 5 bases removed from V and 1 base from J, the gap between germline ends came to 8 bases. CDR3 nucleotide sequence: TGTGCCAGCAGCCCCGAGGGGAACACCGGGGAGCTGTTTTTT. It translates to CASSPEGNTGELFF.

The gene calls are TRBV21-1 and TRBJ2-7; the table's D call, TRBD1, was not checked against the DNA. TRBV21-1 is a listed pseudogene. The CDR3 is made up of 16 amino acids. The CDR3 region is CASSKHARDRPYEQYF. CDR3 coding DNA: TGTGCCAGCAGCAAACACGCCCGGGACAGACCTTACGAGCAGTACTTC.